Each of the 22 T cell receptor beta chains below was sequenced from the same sample in a study of shared clonotypes between healthy human individuals. Assay: immunoSEQ multiplex PCR; the TCRdb copy retains only in-frame clones and omits some. The sample has about 1.5 million clones; roughly 98% are singletons. Sequences were obtained from naive CD4+ T cells sorted from blood. The subset is: CD45RA+ positively selected. The source is a man in his thirties or forties in good health.

The chain recombines TRBV14 with TRBJ2-5; D gene uncertain. This CDR3 is 12 amino acids long. Germline V lookup: CDR1 SGHDN, CDR2 FVKESK. The V gene lost 2 bases and the J gene lost 14 bases, with 15 bases spanning the gap. The CDR3 reads CASSQFGLVVYF. The CDR3 coding sequence is TGTGCCAGCAGCCAATTCGGGCTAGTTGTATACTTC.

The chain uses TRBV5-1 and TRBJ2-3; a possible D gene is TRBD1 (6 bases). The CDR3 runs 14 residues. The germline V gene encodes CDR1 SGHRS and CDR2 YFSETQ. V was clipped by 4 bases and J by 2 bases, with 11 bases between them. CDR3 sequence (DNA): TGCGCCAGCAGCCGCGGACAGCACACAGATACGCAGTATTTT. Amino acids: CASSRGQHTDTQYF.

This chain joins TRBV9 and TRBJ2-1; 8 nucleotides match TRBD2. The CDR3 totals 14 residues. Germline values: CDR1 SGDLS, CDR2 YYNGEE. The V segment lost 1 base and the J segment 6 bases; nucleotides outside the gene matches: 3. CDR3 loop: CASSVNAGGNEQFF. The CDR3 DNA reads as TGTGCCAGCAGCGTAAATGCGGGGGGCAATGAGCAGTTCTTC.

This clone was seen only once. The chain employs TRBV18 and TRBJ2-1, with 7 bases fitting TRBD2. V trimming: 3 bases; J trimming: 6 bases; junction bases outside the gene matches: 2. The germline CDR1 and CDR2 sequences are KGHSH and LQKENI. The CDR3 is made up of 13 amino acids. The CDR3 sequence is CASSPSSGNEQFF. As DNA, the CDR3 is TGTGCCAGCTCACCGTCTAGCGGCAATGAGCAGTTCTTC. Looking up the rest from reference TRBV18 and TRBJ2-1 gives the full variable domain: NAGVMQNPRHLVRRRGQEARLRCSPMKGHSHVYWYRQLPEEGLKFMVYLQKENIIDESGMPKERFSAEFPKEGPSILRIQQVVRGDSAAYFCASSPSSGNEQFFGPGTRLTVL.

This chain uses TRBV6-6 with TRBJ2-6; D ambiguous. The germline gives CDR1 MNHNY, CDR2 SVGAGI (reference sequence). The CDR3 runs 15 residues. V lost 5 bases to trimming and J lost 4 bases, with 12 bases between them. CDR3: CASSPFRPGANVLTF. The CDR3 coding sequence is TGTGCCAGCAGTCCCTTTCGCCCCGGGGCCAACGTCCTGACTTTC.

V is TRBV18 and J is TRBJ2-1, with a tentative D call TRBD1 (5 bases). The germline gives CDR1 KGHSH, CDR2 LQKENI. The CDR3 has 16 amino acids. The V and J ends lost 5 bases and 5 bases respectively, with 19 bases between them. The CDR3 sequence is CASSSKAHRSHNEQFF. The CDR3 DNA reads as TGTGCCAGCTCATCGAAAGCCCACAGGTCCCACAATGAGCAGTTCTTC. The full variable domain, completed using reference TRBV18 and TRBJ2-1, is NAGVMQNPRHLVRRRGQEARLRCSPMKGHSHVYWYRQLPEEGLKFMVYLQKENIIDESGMPKERFSAEFPKEGPSILRIQQVVRGDSAAYFCASSSKAHRSHNEQFFGPGTRLTVL.

Regarding this clone: The junction departs from the called germline gene at one end, perhaps through a read error. The V and J genes are TRBV19 and TRBJ2-3, with 8 bases lining up with TRBD2. The germline V gene encodes CDR1 LNHDA and CDR2 SQIVND (reference sequence). This CDR3 has 12 residues. CDR3 DNA sequence: TGCGCGACTAGCGAGGGGACAGATACGCAGTATTTT. It yields the protein CATSEGTDTQYF.

The V and J genes are TRBV5-4 and TRBJ2-2; D is unresolved. This CDR3 region has 12 residues. The germline V gene has CDR1 SGHNT and CDR2 YYREEE (reference sequence). Trimming took off 0 bases at V and 7 bases at J, with 4 bases between the two ends. CDR3 residues: CASSLAGGELFF. The CDR3 region has the DNA TGTGCCAGCAGCTTGGCTGGCGGGGAGCTGTTTTTT.

The chain links TRBV19 to TRBJ2-1; D is perhaps TRBD2 (6 bases). The CDR3 consists of 12 residues. The germline CDR1 and CDR2 sequences are LNHDA and SQIVND (reference sequence). With 8 bases removed from V and 6 bases from J, the gap between germline ends came to 11 bases. The CDR3 here is CASQRVPNEQFF. Written as DNA, the CDR3 is TGTGCCAGTCAGCGGGTCCCCAATGAGCAGTTCTTC.

Concerning this clone itself: This sample also contains other DNA sequences that code for the same CDR3. This chain joins TRBV18 and TRBJ1-5, with no clear D. Trimming removed 3 bases at V and 3 bases at J, with 9 bases between. The CDR3 totals 14 residues. The germline CDR1 and CDR2 sequences are KGHSH and LQKENI. The CDR3 bases are TGTGCCAGCTCACCTACAGACAACAATCAGCCCCAGCATTTT. Its protein product is CASSPTDNNQPQHF.

In DNA form, the CDR3 reads TGTGCCAGCAGGCTTACAGGGCCTCGGGGGCAGTTCTTC. It is translated as CASRLTGPRGQFF. The genes are TRBV6-1 and TRBJ2-1; D possibly corresponds to TRBD1 (6 bases). Trimming took 6 bases from V and 12 from J, leaving 18 bases between them. The germline CDR1 and CDR2 sequences are MNHNS and SASEGT. The CDR3 sequence is 13 residues long.

Notes on this clone: One end of the junction varies from germline; a read error may be responsible. This chain links TRBV5-8 with TRBJ1-5; no clear D. This CDR3 has 11 amino acids. Germline CDR1 is SGHTS and CDR2 is YDEGEE. CDR3 bases: TGTGCCAGCAGCTTAAATCGGCCCCAGCATTTT. This sequence encodes CASSLNRPQHF.

In regard to this clone: Other DNA sequences in this sample translate to the same CDR3. The V call is TRBV20-1, the J call TRBJ2-1, with D unclear. CDR1 and CDR2 from the germline V gene are DFQATT and SNEGSKA (reference sequence). Trimming pared 5 bases from V and 6 bases from J, leaving 5 bases between. The CDR3 runs to 10 residues. The CDR3 is CSAVGNEQFF. The DNA for the CDR3 is TGCAGTGCTGTGGGCAATGAGCAGTTCTTC.

This clone occurred once. This chain uses TRBV7-9 with TRBJ2-2; maybe TRBD2 (6 bases). The germline V gene encodes CDR1 SEHNR and CDR2 FQNEAQ (reference sequence). The CDR3 consists of 15 residues. Trimming removed 3 bases at V and 0 bases at J, with 8 bases between. CDR3 DNA: TGTGCCAGCAGCTTTAAGCGGGCGAACACCGGGGAGCTGTTTTTT. As protein: CASSFKRANTGELFF. The full variable domain, its missing parts supplied by reference TRBV7-9 and TRBJ2-2, is DTGVSQNPRHKITKRGQNVTFRCDPISEHNRLYWYRQTLGQGPEFLTYFQNEAQLEKSRLLSDRFSAERPKGSFSTLEIQRTEQGDSAMYLCASSFKRANTGELFFGEGSRLTVL.

Note on this clone: Different DNA sequences within this sample yield the same CDR3. V is TRBV11-2 and J is TRBJ1-5; D unresolved. This CDR3 is 12 amino acids long. Looked up from germline, CDR1 is SGHAT and CDR2 is FQNNGV. V lost 3 bases and J 2 bases, leaving 2 bases between the germline ends. The CDR3 nucleotides are TGTGCCAGCAGCTTGGGCAATCAGCCCCAGCATTTT. Protein: CASSLGNQPQHF.

V gene TRBV5-4 combines with J gene TRBJ2-7; D call uncertain. CDR3 size: 13 residues. Germline loops: CDR1 SGHNT, CDR2 YYREEE (reference sequence). Trimming removed 0 bases from V and 3 bases from J, with 7 bases in between. This CDR3 reads CASSLESSYEQYF. CDR3 coding DNA: TGTGCCAGCAGCTTGGAATCAAGCTACGAGCAGTACTTC.

This clone was seen just once. V and J are TRBV28 and TRBJ2-6; no clear D gene. The V gene lost 5 bases and the J gene lost 0 bases, with 8 bases spanning the gap. Germline V lookup: CDR1 MDHEN, CDR2 SYDVKM. The CDR3 loop spans 15 amino acids. CDR3 loop: CASSRLPSGANVLTF. The CDR3 nucleotides read TGTGCCAGCAGTCGACTGCCCTCTGGGGCCAACGTCCTGACTTTC.

The chain couples TRBV19 to TRBJ1-3; D unclear. V was pared by 5 bases and J by 3 bases, with 14 bases between. CDR3 length: 15 amino acids. Looked up from germline, CDR1 is LNHDA and CDR2 is SQIVND (reference sequence). The CDR3 is CASSVRFGYGNTIYF. CDR3 coding DNA: TGTGCCAGTAGTGTGCGATTTGGCTATGGAAACACCATATATTTT. The variable domain in full, completed from reference TRBV19 and TRBJ1-3, reads DGGITQSPKYLFRKEGQNVTLSCEQNLNHDAMYWYRQDPGQGLRLIYYSQIVNDFQKGDIAEGYSVSREKKESFPLTVTSAQKNPTAFYLCASSVRFGYGNTIYFGEGSWLTVV.

This clone was detected only once. The same CDR3 can be traced to other DNA sequences in this sample. V usage is TRBV18 and J usage is TRBJ2-2, with 10 bases identical to TRBD2. V shed 3 bases, J shed 5 bases, and the junction held 6 bases outside the gene matches. This CDR3 has 16 residues. CDR1 KGHSH and CDR2 LQKENI come from the germline V gene. CDR3 nucleotide sequence: TGTGCCAGCTCACCGTTAGCGGGAGGCAGGACCGGGGAGCTGTTTTTT. Its translation: CASSPLAGGRTGELFF.

The rearrangement links TRBV9 to TRBJ1-3; D not certain. Germline values: CDR1 SGDLS, CDR2 YYNGEE. V gave up 0 bases and J gave up 0 bases, with 7 bases separating them. The CDR3 has 15 amino acids. CDR3 amino acids: CASSVEATSGNTIYF. DNA for the CDR3: TGTGCCAGCAGCGTAGAGGCAACCTCTGGAAACACCATATATTTT.

The chain joins TRBV27 to TRBJ2-7; TRBD1 might be the D (6 bases). The CDR3 has 16 amino acids. V was clipped by 0 bases and J by 7 bases, with 19 bases between them. From germline, CDR1 is MNHEY and CDR2 SMNVEV (reference sequence). CDR3 DNA: TGTGCCAGCAGTTTATCGATGCCTAGCAGGGGCCAGGAGCAGTACTTC. Translating gives CASSLSMPSRGQEQYF.

The V call is TRBV6-1, the J call TRBJ2-7; D gene unclear. V was shortened by 5 bases and J by 3 bases, with 11 bases between the two germline ends. Germline-derived CDR1 and CDR2 are MNHNS and SASEGT. CDR3 length: 13 amino acids. CDR3: CASSQLRGYEQYF. The CDR3, as DNA: TGTGCCAGCAGTCAGCTTAGAGGCTACGAGCAGTACTTC.